One TCR beta chain is described in this entry. What it binds is not known. This specimen belongs to a study of T cell responses to AZD1222 COVID-19 vaccine. Notes on the study in general: Spike regions recognized by vaccine-associated CD4 TCRs spanned the protein, led by 160-218 and 743-854. The donor group comprised mostly white British people and more females; the analysis possibly underestimated clonal diversity. Breadth and depth of Spike-specific TCRs rose after two AZD1222 doses.

Trimming cost V 3 bases and J 1 base, with 12 bases left between them. The CDR3 length is 15 residues. Germline values: CDR1 WSHSY, CDR2 SAAADI. Measured with immunoSEQ multiplex PCR; TCRdb has only the in-frame clones, and not every one. The table has more than 120,000 clones, more than 85% seen once. This sequence was found in an adult in good health. The chain employs TRBV10-2 and TRBJ1-1; tentative D call: TRBD1 (5 bases). This sample comprised peripheral blood, obtained on day 0 of AZD1222 vaccination. The CDR3 loop reads CASSEGAHKNTEAFF. CDR3 bases: TGCGCCAGCAGTGAAGGGGCCCACAAGAACACTGAAGCTTTCTTT.